This T cell receptor beta chain was profiled in a study of T cell repertoires in cytomegalovirus infection. Looking at the study overall: Shared public TCR beta signatures pointed to both CMV infection and a matching HLA type.

TCRdb used MiXCR to reprocess the reads, holding one entry per CDR3 protein. The sample yields about 490,000 distinct CDR3 sequences, around 11% seen once. Study-wide results and caveats: Summed frequency of public TCR beta families distinguished CMV carriers with the relevant HLA.

This clonotype was detected a few times. Its cognate antigen is unknown. The clonotype was recovered from a human donor in good health (CMV status not recorded). Some clones in this sample may be carry-over from other donors' samples. Source material: PBMCs.

CDR3 DNA: TGTGCCAGCAGCCAAGACTCGGCCCAAAGCACAGATACGCAGTATTTT. Residues: CASSQDSAQSTDTQYF. J is TRBJ2-3 and V is TRBV4-2; D unclear. V lost 0 bases to trimming and J lost 0 bases, with 10 bases between them. This CDR3 is 16 amino acids long. Per the germline V gene, CDR1 is LGHNA and CDR2 is YNFKEQ.